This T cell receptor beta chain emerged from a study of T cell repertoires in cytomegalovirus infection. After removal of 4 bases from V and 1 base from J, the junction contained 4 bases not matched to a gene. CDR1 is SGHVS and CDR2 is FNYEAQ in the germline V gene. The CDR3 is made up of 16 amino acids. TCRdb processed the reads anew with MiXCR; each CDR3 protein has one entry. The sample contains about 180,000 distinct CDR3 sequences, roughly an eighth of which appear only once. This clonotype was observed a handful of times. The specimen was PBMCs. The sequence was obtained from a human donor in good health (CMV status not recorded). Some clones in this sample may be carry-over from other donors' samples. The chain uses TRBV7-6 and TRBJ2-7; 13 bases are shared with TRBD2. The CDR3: CASSSWTSGGSYEQYF. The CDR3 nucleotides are TGTGCCAGCAGCTCGTGGACTAGCGGGGGATCCTACGAGCAGTACTTC.